A single sample is the source of the 7 T cell receptor beta chains below, sequenced in a study of T cells in Graves' hyperthyroidism and ophthalmopathy. RNA transcripts gave rise to amplified TCR beta CDR3 regions. The TCR CDR3 was amplified in a first-round RT-PCR using the HTBI primer set. From the multiplex PCR reads, TCRdb called clonotypes with MiXCR, one entry per CDR3 protein. Among roughly 380,000 distinct CDR3 sequences, about an eighth were seen once, and the ten largest hold about 5%. Source material: blood. The receptors originated from a woman aged 18 to 35 with Graves' hyperthyroidism.

With regard to this clonotype: This may be a read error: a much more frequent sequence differs by one nucleotide. The rearrangement links TRBV20-1 to TRBJ2-1; D not resolved. Germline CDR1 and CDR2: DFQATT and SNEGSKA (reference sequence). The CDR3 consists of 13 residues. V was shortened by 0 bases and J by 12 bases, with 15 bases between the two germline ends. The CDR3 region is CSARDSASGGQFF. CDR3 sequence (DNA): TGCAGTGCTAGAGACTCTGCGTCCGGTGGGCAGTTCTTC.

In this sample, this clonotype turned up many times. The chain couples TRBV30 to TRBJ2-1, with TRBD2 matching over 10 bases. Germline values: CDR1 GTSNPN, CDR2 SVGIG (reference sequence). Trimming removed 5 bases from V and 3 bases from J; junction bases left unmatched: 4. The length of the CDR3 is 14 residues. CDR3 coding DNA: TGTGCCTGGGCGGGACTAGCGAACTACAATGAGCAGTTCTTC. Protein sequence: CAWAGLANYNEQFF.

The sample holds a few counts of this clonotype. The rearrangement uses TRBV3-1 and TRBJ1-4, with 8 positions matching TRBD1. The CDR3 length is 17 residues. CDR1 and CDR2 from the germline V gene are LGHDT and YNNKEL (reference sequence). V lost 4 bases and J lost 7; bases outside the gene matches: 14. The CDR3 here is CASSPRTGTFGSEKLFF. The CDR3 DNA reads TGTGCCAGCAGCCCCCGGACAGGGACATTCGGGAGTGAAAAACTGTTTTTT. Complete variable domain (other parts from reference TRBV3-1 and TRBJ1-4): DTAVSQTPKYLVTQMGNDKSIKCEQNLGHDTMYWYKQDSKKFLKIMFSYNNKELIINETVPNRFSPKSPDKAHLNLHINSLELGDSAVYFCASSPRTGTFGSEKLFFGSGTQLSVL.

The gene calls are TRBV30 and TRBJ2-3; 12 nucleotides agree with TRBD2. The CDR3 is 14 residues long. Trimming cost V 7 bases and J 4 bases; bases outside gene matches: 6. Germline loops: CDR1 GTSNPN, CDR2 SVGIG (reference sequence). The CDR3 nucleotides are TGTGCCTATTCTCTAGCGGGAGGGTCAGATACGCAGTATTTT. As protein: CAYSLAGGSDTQYF.

V is TRBV29-1 and J is TRBJ2-5; 8 nucleotides match TRBD1. CDR1 is SQVTM, CDR2 ANQGSEA, per germline. Trimming cost V 1 base and J 4 bases; bases outside gene matches: 5. This CDR3 spans 14 amino acids. The CDR3: CSVEAGQGTETQYF. CDR3 DNA sequence: TGCAGCGTTGAAGCTGGACAGGGCACAGAGACCCAGTACTTC. Looking up the rest from reference TRBV29-1 and TRBJ2-5 gives the full variable domain: SAVISQKPSRDICQRGTSLTIQCQVDSQVTMMFWYRQQPGQSLTLIATANQGSEATYESGFVIDKFPISRPNLTFSTLTVSNMSPEDSSIYLCSVEAGQGTETQYFGPGTRLLVL.

Ten or more counts support this clonotype. V usage is TRBV13 and J usage is TRBJ2-5, with D possibly being TRBD1 (6 bases). The germline gives CDR1 PRHDT, CDR2 FYEKMQ (reference sequence). The CDR3 contains 19 residues. Trimming stripped 6 bases from V and 0 bases from J, with 26 bases between. The chain's CDR3 is CASSLLGGWSGMYQETQYF. The CDR3 region has the DNA TGTGCCAGCAGTCTCCTTGGGGGCTGGAGTGGGATGTACCAAGAGACCCAGTACTTC. The full variable domain, in which reference TRBV13 and TRBJ2-5 provide the parts outside the CDR3, is AAGVIQSPRHLIKEKRETATLKCYPIPRHDTVYWYQQGPGQDPQFLISFYEKMQSDKGSIPDRFSAQQFSDYHSELNMSSLELGDSALYFCASSLLGGWSGMYQETQYFGPGTRLLVL.

This clonotype came up many times. The chain is built from TRBV3-1 and TRBJ2-5; maybe TRBD2 (6 bases). The germline V and J ends were trimmed by 4 bases and 7 bases, with 19 bases remaining between them. Looked up from germline, CDR1 is LGHDT and CDR2 is YNNKEL (reference sequence). The CDR3 has 15 amino acids. The CDR3: CASSPRLYGSWTQYF. The CDR3, as DNA: TGTGCCAGCAGCCCGAGACTATACGGGAGCTGGACCCAGTACTTC.